This paragraph reports one T cell receptor (beta chain). Its target is not known. 13 Jbeta primers and 60 Vbeta primers were used for the PCR. Generated by immunoSEQ multiplex PCR, the TCRdb table keeps only in-frame clones and is missing some. Among 160,000 or so clones listed, around 75% were seen once. This record belongs to a study of cytomegalovirus exposure and HLA in healthy donors. Overall study findings and caveats: TCR beta chains associated with HLA were, in a later analysis, more clonally expanded than equally common others. The dataset shows that most TCR sequences were rare, while some public TCRs occurred in many donors. The classifier, whose performance was assessed in both the original and validation cohorts, reportedly diagnosed cytomegalovirus status with high specificity and sensitivity.

V was trimmed by 4 bases and J by 2 bases, leaving 11 bases between them. Germline lookup yields CDR1 SGHRS and CDR2 YFSETQ. This CDR3 contains 14 residues. Specimen: PBMCs. The sequence was collected from a man aged 18 to 29 in good health and CMV-seropositive. V usage is TRBV5-1 and J usage is TRBJ2-3, with D uncertain. This CDR3 reads CASSPWRLTDTQYF. The CDR3 bases are TGCGCCAGCAGCCCTTGGCGGCTCACAGATACGCAGTATTTT.